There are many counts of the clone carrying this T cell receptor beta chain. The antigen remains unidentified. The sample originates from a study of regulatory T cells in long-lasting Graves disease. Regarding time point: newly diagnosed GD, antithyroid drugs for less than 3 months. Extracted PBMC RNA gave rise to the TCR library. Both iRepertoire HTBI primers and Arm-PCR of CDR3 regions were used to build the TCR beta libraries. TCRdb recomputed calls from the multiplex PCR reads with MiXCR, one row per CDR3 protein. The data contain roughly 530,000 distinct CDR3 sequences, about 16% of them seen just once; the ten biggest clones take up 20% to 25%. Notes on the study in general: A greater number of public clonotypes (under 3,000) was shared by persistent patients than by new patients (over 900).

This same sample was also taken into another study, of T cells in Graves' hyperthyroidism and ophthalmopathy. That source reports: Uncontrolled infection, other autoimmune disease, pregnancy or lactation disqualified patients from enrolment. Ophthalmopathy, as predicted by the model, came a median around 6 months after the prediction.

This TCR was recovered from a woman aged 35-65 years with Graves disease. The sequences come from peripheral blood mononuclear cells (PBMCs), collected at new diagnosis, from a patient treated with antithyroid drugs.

CDR3 protein: CSAPSGAGHGYTF. The CDR3 bases are TGCAGTGCCCCCTCGGGGGCGGGCCATGGCTACACCTTC. The gene calls are TRBV20-1 and TRBJ1-2; maybe TRBD1 (6 bases). Germline V gene sequence: CDR1 DFQATT, CDR2 SNEGSKA (reference sequence). The CDR3 totals 13 residues. Deletions cut 6 bases from V and 6 bases from J, with 17 bases between.